A selection of T cell receptor beta chains follows, all from one sample in a study of graft-versus-host responses after intestinal transplantation. The assay was immunoSEQ multiplex PCR, and TCRdb's table has in-frame clones only and misses some. The table lists tens of thousands of clones, approximately 90% of them singletons, with around 0.3% in the top ten. Their specific antigens are unknown. Sequenced here: unstimulated CD4+ T cells sorted from spleen or lymph node cells, sampled before transplant. Receptors originate from a human donor who was the organ donor for an intestinal transplant. CDR3s include the opening cysteine and the closing phenylalanine or tryptophan. Each record gives: CDR3 protein, J gene, V gene.

CDR3 protein: CASSGLAGRFYEQYF
J gene: TRBJ2-7
V gene: TRBV6-5

CDR3 protein: CASSSLSGRAWNEQFF
J gene: TRBJ2-1
V gene: TRBV11-2

CDR3 protein: CASSPTTGSFGANVLTF
J gene: TRBJ2-6
V gene: TRBV27

CDR3 protein: CATTTSGTNNEQFF
J gene: TRBJ2-1
V gene: TRBV15

CDR3 protein: CASSFAGRSGVGEQFF
J gene: TRBJ2-1
V gene: TRBV5-1

CDR3 protein: CASSFLGVFGNGANVLTF
J gene: TRBJ2-6
V gene: TRBV28

CDR3 protein: CAWTGQGAGEKLFF
J gene: TRBJ1-4
V gene: TRBV30

CDR3 protein: CASSPGTGVDEQYF
J gene: TRBJ2-7
V gene: TRBV5-1

CDR3 protein: CASSQGGQGALEQYF
J gene: TRBJ2-7
V gene: TRBV27

CDR3 protein: CASSVRTGGGSPLHF
J gene: TRBJ1-6
V gene: TRBV5-1

CDR3 protein: CASSQPGQFNTEAFF
J gene: TRBJ1-1
V gene: TRBV4-2

CDR3 protein: CASSLFTLSYEQYF
J gene: TRBJ2-7
V gene: TRBV5-6

CDR3 protein: CASSPPTSGGAWNEQFF
J gene: TRBJ2-1
V gene: TRBV18

CDR3 protein: CASSIGILGGADTQYF
J gene: TRBJ2-3
V gene: TRBV7-3

CDR3 protein: CASSFHQFGGSYGYTF
J gene: TRBJ1-2
V gene: TRBV7-2

CDR3 protein: CASKVVRGGEAFF
J gene: TRBJ1-1
V gene: TRBV7-2

CDR3 protein: CASSPPGLAGIRSYEQYF
J gene: TRBJ2-7
V gene: TRBV19

CDR3 protein: CASSLLDRVINEQFF
J gene: TRBJ2-1
V gene: TRBV5-6

CDR3 protein: CATPWELAAWETQYF
J gene: TRBJ2-5
V gene: TRBV7-9

CDR3 protein: CASSYSGGGTEAFF
J gene: TRBJ1-1
V gene: TRBV6-5

CDR3 protein: CASTGSQPQHF
J gene: TRBJ1-5
V gene: TRBV9

CDR3 protein: CASSLGPRRVKGSALIF
J gene: TRBJ2-1
V gene: TRBV5-1

CDR3 protein: CSERGNYEQYF
J gene: TRBJ2-7
V gene: TRBV20-1

CDR3 protein: CASSRRTGDHGYTF
J gene: TRBJ1-2
V gene: TRBV6-1

CDR3 protein: CASSGQSIVKSVTVRNQPQHF
J gene: TRBJ1-5
V gene: TRBV19

CDR3 protein: CASSPGGQGFYQETQYF
J gene: TRBJ2-5
V gene: TRBV7-9

CDR3 protein: CASSPYGKTTRTGEKLFF
J gene: TRBJ1-4
V gene: TRBV7-9

CDR3 protein: CASSDLQGALNYGYTF
J gene: TRBJ1-2
V gene: TRBV5-5

CDR3 protein: CASSTTGAPYEQYF
J gene: TRBJ2-7
V gene: TRBV6-6

CDR3 protein: CASSDVGRENTGELFF
J gene: TRBJ2-2
V gene: TRBV2

CDR3 protein: CASSHPLAGVVTDTQYF
J gene: TRBJ2-3
V gene: TRBV4-2

CDR3 protein: CASGLPRAVKTGVVHEQYF
J gene: TRBJ2-7
V gene: TRBV12-5

CDR3 protein: CASSVGDSPLHF
J gene: TRBJ1-6
V gene: TRBV9

CDR3 protein: CASSLDRGPRDTQYF
J gene: TRBJ2-3
V gene: TRBV7-6

CDR3 protein: CASSRGAGGRTDTQYF
J gene: TRBJ2-3
V gene: TRBV7-2

CDR3 protein: CASSLRPGKGAYEQYF
J gene: TRBJ2-7
V gene: TRBV6-5

CDR3 protein: CASRGQQNTEAFF
J gene: TRBJ1-1
V gene: TRBV2

CDR3 protein: CASSVRLNLDNAGTDTQYF
J gene: TRBJ2-3
V gene: TRBV28

CDR3 protein: CASSGEGHGGDTQYF
J gene: TRBJ2-3
V gene: TRBV6-5

CDR3 protein: CASSPGQGGGYTF
J gene: TRBJ1-2
V gene: TRBV7-3

CDR3 protein: CASGLGHTGELFF
J gene: TRBJ2-2
V gene: TRBV12-5

CDR3 protein: CASSPTSGKETQYF
J gene: TRBJ2-5
V gene: TRBV7-2

CDR3 protein: CASRVTPGTGPDQPQHF
J gene: TRBJ1-5
V gene: TRBV7-3